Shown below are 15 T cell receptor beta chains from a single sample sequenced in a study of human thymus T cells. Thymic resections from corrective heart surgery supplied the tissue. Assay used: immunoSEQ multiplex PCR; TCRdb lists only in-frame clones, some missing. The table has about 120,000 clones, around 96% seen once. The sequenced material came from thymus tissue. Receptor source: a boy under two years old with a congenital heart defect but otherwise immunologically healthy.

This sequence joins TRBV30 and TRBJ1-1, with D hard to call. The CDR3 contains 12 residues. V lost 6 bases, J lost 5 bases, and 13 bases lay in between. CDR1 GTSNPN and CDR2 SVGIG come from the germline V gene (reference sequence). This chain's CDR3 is CACHKKETEAFF. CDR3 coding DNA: TGTGCCTGCCACAAGAAGGAGACTGAAGCTTTCTTT.

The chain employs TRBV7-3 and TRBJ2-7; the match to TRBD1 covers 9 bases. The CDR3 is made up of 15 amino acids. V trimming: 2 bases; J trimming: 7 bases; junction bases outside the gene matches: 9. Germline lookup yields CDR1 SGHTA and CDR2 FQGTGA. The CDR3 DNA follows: TGTGCCAGCAGCTTAGCGGGACAGGGAAGGAGTGAGCAGTACTTC. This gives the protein CASSLAGQGRSEQYF.

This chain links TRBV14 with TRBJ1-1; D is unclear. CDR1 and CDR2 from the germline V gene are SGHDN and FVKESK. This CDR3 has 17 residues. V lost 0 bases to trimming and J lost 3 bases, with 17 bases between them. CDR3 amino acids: CASSQDGQNYIDTEAFF. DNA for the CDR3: TGTGCCAGCAGCCAAGACGGGCAGAACTATATAGACACTGAAGCTTTCTTT.

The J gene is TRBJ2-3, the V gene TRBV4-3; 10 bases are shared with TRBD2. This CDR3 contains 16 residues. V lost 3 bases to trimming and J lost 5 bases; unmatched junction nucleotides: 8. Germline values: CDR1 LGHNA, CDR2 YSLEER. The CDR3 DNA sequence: TGCGCCAGCAGCCATAGCGAGCGGGGGGGCCAAGATACGCAGTATTTT. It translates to CASSHSERGGQDTQYF.

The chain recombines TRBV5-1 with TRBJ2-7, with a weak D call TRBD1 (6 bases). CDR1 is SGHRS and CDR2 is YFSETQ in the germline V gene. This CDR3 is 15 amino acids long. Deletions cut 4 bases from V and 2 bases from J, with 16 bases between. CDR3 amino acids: CASSPRTGITYEQYF. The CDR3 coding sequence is TGCGCCAGCAGCCCGCGAACAGGGATTACCTACGAGCAGTACTTC. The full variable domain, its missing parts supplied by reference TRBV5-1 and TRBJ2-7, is KAGVTQTPRYLIKTRGQQVTLSCSPISGHRSVSWYQQTPGQGLQFLFEYFSETQRNKGNFPGRFSGRQFSNSRSEMNVSTLELGDSALYLCASSPRTGITYEQYFGPGTRLTVT.

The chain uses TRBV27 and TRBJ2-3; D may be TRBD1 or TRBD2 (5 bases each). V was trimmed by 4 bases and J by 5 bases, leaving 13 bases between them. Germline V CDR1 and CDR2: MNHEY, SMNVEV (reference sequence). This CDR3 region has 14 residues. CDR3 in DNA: TGTGCCAGCAGTTCCGGGGCCCCGGTAGATACGCAGTATTTT. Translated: CASSSGAPVDTQYF.

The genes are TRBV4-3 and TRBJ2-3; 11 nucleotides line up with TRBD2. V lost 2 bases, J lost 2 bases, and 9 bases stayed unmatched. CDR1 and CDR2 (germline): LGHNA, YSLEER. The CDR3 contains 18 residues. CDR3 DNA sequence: TGCGCCAGCAGCCAAACCGTACTTAGCGGGGGGGCCACAGATACGCAGTATTTT. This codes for CASSQTVLSGGATDTQYF.

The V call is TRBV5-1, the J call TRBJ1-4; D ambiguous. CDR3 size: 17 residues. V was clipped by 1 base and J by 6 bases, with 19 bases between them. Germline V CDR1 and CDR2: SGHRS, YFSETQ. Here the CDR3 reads CASSLSSSLGMDEKLFF. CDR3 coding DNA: TGCGCCAGCAGCTTGTCTTCTAGTCTGGGGATGGATGAAAAACTGTTTTTT.

The CDR3 loop reads CASSSREGGTEAFF. CDR3 nucleotides: TGTGCCAGCAGCTCCAGGGAAGGGGGCACTGAAGCTTTCTTT. V is TRBV5-6 and J is TRBJ1-1; weak D call: TRBD1 (6 bases). The length of the CDR3 is 14 residues. Germline-derived CDR1 and CDR2 are SGHDT and YYEEEE. Trimming removed 3 bases from V and 4 bases from J, with 13 bases in between. The full variable domain, its missing parts supplied by reference TRBV5-6 and TRBJ1-1, is DAGVTQSPTHLIKTRGQQVTLRCSPKSGHDTVSWYQQALGQGPQFIFQYYEEEERQRGNFPDRFSGHQFPNYSSELNVNALLLGDSALYLCASSSREGGTEAFFGQGTRLTVV.

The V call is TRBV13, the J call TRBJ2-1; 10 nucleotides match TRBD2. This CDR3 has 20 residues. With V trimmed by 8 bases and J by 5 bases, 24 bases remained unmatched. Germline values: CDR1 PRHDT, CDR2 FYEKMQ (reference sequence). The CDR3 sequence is CASVGHRGLAGARIHNEQFF. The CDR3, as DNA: TGTGCCAGCGTCGGACACCGTGGGCTAGCGGGGGCTCGGATCCACAATGAGCAGTTCTTC.

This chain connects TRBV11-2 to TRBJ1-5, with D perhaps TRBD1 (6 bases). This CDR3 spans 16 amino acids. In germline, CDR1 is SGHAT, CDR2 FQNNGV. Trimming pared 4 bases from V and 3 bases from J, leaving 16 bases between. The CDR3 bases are TGTGCCAGCAGCTACGGCACAGGGCTCCCCAATCAGCCCCAGCATTTT. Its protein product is CASSYGTGLPNQPQHF.

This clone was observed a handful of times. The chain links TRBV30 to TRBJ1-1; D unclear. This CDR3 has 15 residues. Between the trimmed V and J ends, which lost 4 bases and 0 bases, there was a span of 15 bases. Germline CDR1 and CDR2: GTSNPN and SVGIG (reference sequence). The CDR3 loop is CAWNGSQPLNTEAFF. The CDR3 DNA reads TGTGCCTGGAATGGTAGTCAGCCTTTGAACACTGAAGCTTTCTTT.

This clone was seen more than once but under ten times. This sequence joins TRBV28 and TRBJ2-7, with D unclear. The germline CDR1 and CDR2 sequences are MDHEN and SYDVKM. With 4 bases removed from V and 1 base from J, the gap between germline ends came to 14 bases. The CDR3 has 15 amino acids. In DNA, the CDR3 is TGTGCCAGCAGTTCGGTCATCCTATCATCCTACGAGCAGTACTTC. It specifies CASSSVILSSYEQYF.

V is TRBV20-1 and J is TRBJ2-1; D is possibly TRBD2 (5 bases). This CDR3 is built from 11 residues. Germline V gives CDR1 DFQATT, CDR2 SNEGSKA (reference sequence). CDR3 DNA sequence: TGCAGAGCGGATTCCTACAATGAGCAGTTCTTC. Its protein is CRADSYNEQFF.

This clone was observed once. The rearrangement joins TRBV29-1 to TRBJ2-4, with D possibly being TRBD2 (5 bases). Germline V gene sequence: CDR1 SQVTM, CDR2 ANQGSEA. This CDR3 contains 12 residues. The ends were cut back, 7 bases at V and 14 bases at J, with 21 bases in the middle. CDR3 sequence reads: CSGTGLGGFEYF. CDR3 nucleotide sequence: TGCAGCGGAACCGGTCTGGGCGGGTTCGAGTACTTC.